Below, 32 T cell receptor beta chains from the same sample are listed, as sequenced in a study of T cell changes during pregnancy in multiple sclerosis. Some clones are missing from TCRdb's copy, which holds only in-frame ones; the method was immunoSEQ multiplex PCR. The data contain 13,000 to 15,000 clones, 93% of them singletons. Sequenced material: peripheral blood, taken in the second trimester of pregnancy. The receptors derive from a female donor in good health, enrolled as a control in a pregnancy study.

The chain carries TRBV7-2 and TRBJ2-7; D remains unclear. The CDR3 loop spans 13 amino acids. The germline V gene encodes CDR1 SGHTA and CDR2 FQGNSA. Between the trimmed V and J ends, which lost 5 bases and 0 bases, there was a span of 8 bases. The CDR3 loop reads CASSLPSSYEQYF. CDR3 in DNA: TGTGCCAGCAGCCTGCCGAGCTCCTACGAGCAGTACTTC. Using reference TRBV7-2 and TRBJ2-7 for the parts outside the CDR3, the full variable domain is GAGVSQSPSNKVTEKGKDVELRCDPISGHTALYWYRQSLGQGLEFLIYFQGNSAPDKSGLPSDRFSAERTGGSVSTLTIQRTQQEDSAVYLCASSLPSSYEQYFGPGTRLTVT.

J is TRBJ1-4 and V is TRBV9, with D tentatively TRBD1 (5 bases). The CDR3 runs to 15 residues. Germline V CDR1 and CDR2: SGDLS, YYNGEE. The V gene lost 2 bases and the J gene lost 8 bases, with 16 bases spanning the gap. CDR3 nucleotide sequence: TGTGCCAGCAGCGTGGGAGGGGTTTCCGGGGAAAAACTGTTTTTT. Residues: CASSVGGVSGEKLFF. Using reference TRBV9 and TRBJ1-4 for the parts outside the CDR3, the full variable domain is DSGVTQTPKHLITATGQRVTLRCSPRSGDLSVYWYQQSLDQGLQFLIQYYNGEERAKGNILERFSAQQFPDLHSELNLSSLELGDSALYFCASSVGGVSGEKLFFGSGTQLSVL.

The table lists this clone with a count of one. The chain joins TRBV21-1 to TRBJ2-5; the table names TRBD1, a call not compared with the DNA. TRBV21-1 is noted as a pseudogene. The CDR3 consists of 15 residues. DNA for the CDR3: TGTGCCAGCAGCACACCGGGACAGGGGTTAGAGACCCAGTACTTC. Its protein product is CASSTPGQGLETQYF.

The DNA for the CDR3 is TGTGCCAGCTCCTACCCCGTCCGGGGTCTTGGCTACACCTTC. Translation: CASSYPVRGLGYTF. This chain joins TRBV2 and TRBJ1-2; no clear D gene. Per the germline V gene, CDR1 is SNHLY and CDR2 is FYNNEI. The CDR3 is 14 amino acids. The V and J ends lost 8 bases and 7 bases respectively, with 20 bases between them.

This chain joins TRBV5-4 and TRBJ1-6; 8 nucleotides line up with TRBD1. Losses at the gene ends were 2 bases for V and 6 bases for J; bases not matched to a gene: 4. Germline CDR1 SGHNT, CDR2 YYREEE (reference sequence). CDR3 length: 15 residues. The CDR3 loop reads CASSFDRGVNSPLHF. Written as DNA, the CDR3 is TGTGCCAGCAGCTTTGACAGGGGCGTTAATTCACCCCTCCACTTT.

This clone has a single count. This chain uses TRBV2 with TRBJ2-1; 11 bases match TRBD1. J lost 8 bases, V lost 6 bases, and 6 bases had no gene match. This CDR3 region has 14 residues. The V gene's germline CDR1 is SNHLY and CDR2 FYNNEI. CDR3 in DNA: TGTGCCAGCAGCGGACAGGGGGCTATGGATGAGCAGTTCTTC. It is translated as CASSGQGAMDEQFF.

There are a few counts of this clone. The chain is built from TRBV5-4 and TRBJ1-2, with D possibly being TRBD1 (5 bases). The CDR3 sequence is 12 residues long. CDR1 SGHNT and CDR2 YYREEE come from the germline V gene (reference sequence). Trimming stripped 4 bases from V and 8 bases from J, with 12 bases between. In nucleotides, the CDR3 is TGTGCCAGCAGCCCTCAGGGTGAAGGCTACACCTTC. Protein product: CASSPQGEGYTF.

The CDR3 DNA reads TGTGCCATCAGTGCAAGCACAGATACGCAGTATTTT. It codes for CAISASTDTQYF. This chain links TRBV10-3 with TRBJ2-3; unclear D gene. The CDR3 is 12 residues long. V lost 4 bases, J lost 0 bases, and 2 bases lay in between. Germline CDR1 reads ENHRY; CDR2 reads SYGVKD.

The chain employs TRBV6-5 and TRBJ1-1; 8 bases line up with TRBD1. This CDR3 spans 15 amino acids. Germline CDR1 and CDR2: MNHEY and SVGAGI. The V gene end was trimmed by 6 bases and the J gene end by 7 bases; junction bases not matched to a gene: 13. The CDR3 coding sequence is TGTGCCAGCAGACTGTCAGGGGGCCCTACGATTGAAGCTTTCTTT. Its protein product is CASRLSGGPTIEAFF.

The chain couples TRBV29-1 to TRBJ2-1; the D gene is possibly TRBD1 (5 bases). The CDR3 totals 11 residues. In germline, CDR1 is SQVTM, CDR2 ANQGSEA. Trimming stripped 6 bases from V and 7 bases from J, with 10 bases between. The CDR3 sequence: CSVQGPNEQFF. The CDR3 DNA follows: TGCAGCGTCCAGGGCCCAAATGAGCAGTTCTTC.

This chain uses TRBV18 with TRBJ2-5; D is undetermined. CDR3 length: 13 amino acids. Germline loops: CDR1 KGHSH, CDR2 LQKENI. With 3 bases removed from V and 5 bases from J, the gap between germline ends came to 10 bases. The CDR3 protein is CASSPSSAETQYF. As DNA, the CDR3 is TGTGCCAGCTCACCCTCTTCAGCGGAGACCCAGTACTTC.

The chain uses TRBV15 and TRBJ1-5; D might be TRBD1 (5 bases). Germline loops: CDR1 LNHNV, CDR2 YYDKDF (reference sequence). V lost 9 bases, J lost 1 base, and 16 bases lay in between. CDR3 length: 15 residues. The CDR3 DNA is TGTGCCACTGGCGGGGGGGAGAGAAGCAATCAGCCCCAGCATTTT. It encodes CATGGGERSNQPQHF.

V is TRBV5-4 and J is TRBJ2-5; TRBD2 aligns across 9 bases. The J segment lost 5 bases and the V segment lost 5 bases, leaving 10 bases of the junction unmatched. The CDR3 runs to 15 residues. Germline CDR1 is SGHNT and CDR2 is YYREEE (reference sequence). CDR3 sequence reads: CASRTGLADLETQYF. In DNA form, the CDR3 reads TGTGCCAGCAGAACGGGACTAGCTGACCTTGAGACCCAGTACTTC. Complete variable domain (other parts from reference TRBV5-4 and TRBJ2-5): ETGVTQSPTHLIKTRGQQVTLRCSSQSGHNTVSWYQQALGQGPQFIFQYYREEENGRGNFPPRFSGLQFPNYSSELNVNALELDDSALYLCASRTGLADLETQYFGPGTRLLVL.

The chain employs TRBV19 and TRBJ1-1, with a possible D match to TRBD1 (5 bases). Germline V CDR1 and CDR2: LNHDA, SQIVND (reference sequence). The CDR3 spans 15 residues. V lost 5 bases and J lost 0, with 13 bases in between. This chain's CDR3 is CASSRRQLMNTEAFF. For the CDR3, the DNA is TGTGCCAGTAGTCGAAGACAGTTAATGAACACTGAAGCTTTCTTT. Together with reference TRBV19 and TRBJ1-1, the CDR3 gives the full variable domain: DGGITQSPKYLFRKEGQNVTLSCEQNLNHDAMYWYRQDPGQGLRLIYYSQIVNDFQKGDIAEGYSVSREKKESFPLTVTSAQKNPTAFYLCASSRRQLMNTEAFFGQGTRLTVV.

The V gene is TRBV2, the J gene TRBJ2-7; a weak D match, TRBD1 (5 bases). V was cut by 6 bases and J by 2 bases, with 17 bases left in between. The CDR3 contains 15 residues. The germline V gene has CDR1 SNHLY and CDR2 FYNNEI. The CDR3: CASSIDSGGPYEQYF. Written as DNA, the CDR3 is TGTGCCAGCAGCATAGACAGTGGCGGCCCCTACGAGCAGTACTTC.

The chain has TRBV7-9 and TRBJ1-1, with unresolved D. The CDR3 covers 12 residues. The V end was cut by 5 bases, the J end by 6 bases, with 10 bases between. In germline, CDR1 is SEHNR, CDR2 FQNEAQ (reference sequence). CDR3 sequence: CASSPSDPEAFF. CDR3 bases: TGTGCCAGCAGCCCAAGCGACCCTGAAGCTTTCTTT.

V and J are TRBV6-6 and TRBJ1-2; 11 bases are a match to TRBD1. This CDR3 is 14 amino acids long. Germline V gives CDR1 MNHNY, CDR2 SVGAGI (reference sequence). Trimming at V came to 4 bases and at J to 6 bases, leaving 4 bases not matched to a gene. Here the CDR3 DNA reads TGTGCCAGCAGTTTAGGGACAGGGGGAGATGGCTACACCTTC. Translating gives CASSLGTGGDGYTF.

J is TRBJ2-3 and V is TRBV10-3; D remains unclear. The CDR3 length is 14 residues. Germline values: CDR1 ENHRY, CDR2 SYGVKD. Trimming removed 11 bases at V and 4 bases at J, with 19 bases between. The CDR3 sequence is CAVLERLAADTQYF. The CDR3 DNA reads TGTGCCGTCCTTGAGAGACTTGCGGCAGATACGCAGTATTTT.

This clone was observed a few times. V usage is TRBV15 and J usage is TRBJ2-1; 8 positions match TRBD2. This CDR3 is built from 15 residues. V shed 0 bases and J 6 bases; nucleotides not matched to a gene: 4. Per the germline V gene, CDR1 is LNHNV and CDR2 is YYDKDF (reference sequence). This CDR3 reads CATSRDTSGPNEQFF. CDR3 sequence (DNA): TGTGCCACCAGCAGAGATACTAGCGGTCCCAATGAGCAGTTCTTC.

The chain recombines TRBV10-3 with TRBJ2-3; maybe TRBD2 (6 bases). Germline V gene sequence: CDR1 ENHRY, CDR2 SYGVKD. The CDR3 consists of 13 residues. The V end lost 6 bases, the J end lost 1 base, and 8 bases lay between the germline ends. CDR3 sequence reads: CAIRASGTDTQYF. The CDR3 DNA reads as TGTGCCATCAGGGCTAGCGGCACAGATACGCAGTATTTT.

This chain joins TRBV7-2 and TRBJ1-5; 8 bases fit TRBD1. CDR3 length: 16 residues. Germline V CDR1 and CDR2: SGHTA, FQGNSA. Trimming at V came to 3 bases and at J to 0 bases, leaving 4 bases not matched to a gene. CDR3 nucleotide sequence: TGTGCCAGCAGCTTCGCGGGACAGGATAGCAATCAGCCCCAGCATTTT. Protein sequence: CASSFAGQDSNQPQHF.

The gene calls are TRBV13 and TRBJ1-1, with no clear D. The V and J ends lost 1 base and 0 bases respectively, with 9 bases between them. There are 15 residues in the CDR3. CDR1 and CDR2 (germline): PRHDT, FYEKMQ (reference sequence). The DNA for the CDR3 is TGTGCCAGCAGCTTAGAGCTAGCTATGAACACTGAAGCTTTCTTT. Its protein is CASSLELAMNTEAFF.

This clone is a singleton in its sample. This chain links TRBV5-1 with TRBJ1-2, with 8 bases fitting TRBD1. The CDR3 contains 15 residues. Trimming cost V 4 bases and J 0 bases; bases outside gene matches: 5. CDR1 is SGHRS and CDR2 is YFSETQ in the germline V gene. This CDR3 reads CASSPTGGSNYGYTF. The CDR3 DNA reads TGCGCCAGCAGCCCAACAGGGGGATCTAACTATGGCTACACCTTC.

This clone was observed a single time. The chain's CDR3 is CASSRPGTGEGDSYEQYF. DNA for the CDR3: TGTGCCAGCAGCCGTCCCGGGACAGGGGAGGGGGACTCCTACGAGCAGTACTTC. The J gene is TRBJ2-7, the V gene TRBV5-6; 10 bases fit TRBD1. The CDR3 is 18 amino acids. V was pared by 4 bases and J by 0 bases, with 13 bases of the junction left unmatched. The germline V gene encodes CDR1 SGHDT and CDR2 YYEEEE.

This chain uses TRBV7-2 with TRBJ2-1, with 9 bases matching TRBD2. Germline loops: CDR1 SGHTA, CDR2 FQGNSA. The CDR3 spans 17 residues. V lost 3 bases, J lost 0 bases, and 6 bases stayed unmatched. The CDR3 DNA reads as TGTGCCAGCAGCTTTCCCGCGGGAGGGCCCTCCTACAATGAGCAGTTCTTC. This codes for CASSFPAGGPSYNEQFF.

The CDR3 DNA reads TGTGCCAGCAGCTTAGGAGCTCTAGCGGGAGAAGGGGAGACCCAGTACTTC. This sequence encodes CASSLGALAGEGETQYF. This chain joins TRBV7-9 and TRBJ2-5, with 10 nucleotides matching TRBD2. J was trimmed by 5 bases and V by 1 base; bases with no gene match: 10. From germline, CDR1 is SEHNR and CDR2 FQNEAQ (reference sequence). This CDR3 is built from 17 residues. Full variable domain (rest looked up from reference TRBV7-9 and TRBJ2-5): DTGVSQNPRHKITKRGQNVTFRCDPISEHNRLYWYRQTLGQGPEFLTYFQNEAQLEKSRLLSDRFSAERPKGSFSTLEIQRTEQGDSAMYLCASSLGALAGEGETQYFGPGTRLLVL.

V and J are TRBV5-1 and TRBJ2-4; 15 nucleotides align to TRBD2. This CDR3 is 19 amino acids long. J was trimmed by 9 bases and V by 1 base; bases with no gene match: 14. Germline assignment: CDR1 SGHRS and CDR2 YFSETQ. CDR3 protein: CASSLSMGLAGGGQSIQYF. In nucleotides, the CDR3 is TGCGCCAGCAGCTTGAGCATGGGACTAGCGGGAGGAGGACAGAGCATTCAGTACTTC.

The chain carries TRBV9 and TRBJ2-5; 7 bases are a match to TRBD2. CDR3 size: 15 residues. V lost 0 bases to trimming and J lost 4 bases; unmatched junction nucleotides: 6. Germline-derived CDR1 and CDR2 are SGDLS and YYNGEE. CDR3 protein: CASSVEIAGPETQYF. For the CDR3, the DNA is TGTGCCAGCAGCGTAGAGATAGCGGGCCCAGAGACCCAGTACTTC.

This clone came up a few times. V gene TRBV4-3 combines with J gene TRBJ2-3, with 12 nucleotides matching TRBD2. After removal of 0 bases from V and 4 bases from J, the junction contained 2 bases not matched to a gene. The CDR3 length is 16 residues. Germline V gene lookup returns CDR1 LGHNA and CDR2 YSLEER. The CDR3 loop reads CASSQDLAGGPDTQYF. DNA of the CDR3: TGCGCCAGCAGCCAAGATCTAGCGGGGGGGCCAGATACGCAGTATTTT.

The genes are TRBV5-5 and TRBJ2-5; tentative D call: TRBD1 (6 bases). CDR1 is SGHKS and CDR2 is YYEKEE in the germline V gene (reference sequence). The CDR3 runs 14 residues. V was clipped by 3 bases and J by 3 bases, with 12 bases between them. CDR3 sequence (DNA): TGTGCCAGCAGCTCCGGGACAAGAAAAGAGACCCAGTACTTC. Translating gives CASSSGTRKETQYF.

The CDR3 region has the DNA TGTGCCAGCAGCCAAGCCTCTTTACTGCTAGCCTACAATGAGCAGTTCTTC. The encoded protein is CASSQASLLLAYNEQFF. The rearrangement joins TRBV4-2 to TRBJ2-1; no clear D gene. Germline CDR1 and CDR2: LGHNA and YNFKEQ. The CDR3 is 17 residues long. V was cut by 1 base and J by 2 bases, with 15 bases left in between.

A single count supports this clone. The V gene is TRBV6-1, the J gene TRBJ2-7, with 10 bases that match TRBD1. V dropped 4 bases and J dropped 3; count of bases not matched to a gene: 3. The CDR3 runs to 14 residues. Germline CDR1 reads MNHNS; CDR2 reads SASEGT. This CDR3 reads CASSARTGGYEQYF. The CDR3 nucleotides read TGTGCCAGCAGTGCCCGGACAGGGGGCTACGAGCAGTACTTC.